This TCR beta chain was retrieved from a study of shared clonotypes between healthy human individuals. Study results and limitations: Naive subsets, compared against memory subsets, generally had larger estimated richness values. Owing to a small donor count, the genetic and exposure-history diversity represented was limited.

This CDR3 spans 15 amino acids. V was shortened by 3 bases and J by 5 bases, with 14 bases between the two germline ends. In germline, CDR1 is MNHNS, CDR2 SASEGT. TCRdb's copy holds only in-frame clones and misses some; the assay was immunoSEQ multiplex PCR. Of about 680,000 clones detected, roughly 73% appear once; the ten largest clones hold under 2%. As for this clone: Its antigen remains unidentified.

Division of CD4+ cells produced a CD45RA+ naive subset and a CD45RA-negative memory subset. The sequenced sample was memory CD4+ T cells sorted from blood. The subset was: CD45RA-negative fraction. This chain uses TRBV6-1 with TRBJ1-5, with D tentatively TRBD1 (6 bases). The TCR comes from a woman in her thirties in good health. The CDR3 DNA reads TGTGCCAGCAGTGAGGACCGGGACATCTATCAGCCCCAGCATTTT. Residues: CASSEDRDIYQPQHF.